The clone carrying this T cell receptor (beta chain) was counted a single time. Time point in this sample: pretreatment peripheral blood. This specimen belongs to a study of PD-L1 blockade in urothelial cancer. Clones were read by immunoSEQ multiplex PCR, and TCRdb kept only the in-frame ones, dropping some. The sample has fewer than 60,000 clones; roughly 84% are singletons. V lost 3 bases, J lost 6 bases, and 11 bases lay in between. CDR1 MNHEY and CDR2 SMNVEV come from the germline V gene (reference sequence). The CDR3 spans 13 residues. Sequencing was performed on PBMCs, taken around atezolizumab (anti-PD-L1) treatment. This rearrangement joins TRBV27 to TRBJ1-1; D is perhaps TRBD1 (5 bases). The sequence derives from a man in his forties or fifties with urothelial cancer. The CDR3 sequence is CASSFKGIAEAFF. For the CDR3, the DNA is TGTGCCAGCAGTTTTAAGGGGATCGCTGAAGCTTTCTTT.